This T cell receptor (beta chain) was retrieved from a study of blood T cell repertoires in COVID-19. The overall study: From the United States, Italy and Spain came samples of acute and convalescent COVID-19. In each case, the material was cDNA or gDNA derived from T cells, B-cell-depleted T cells, or PBMCs.

Per the study methods: Scientists estimated how many nucleated cells there were by amplifying reference gene primers. Profiling relied on immunoSEQ multiplex PCR, and the TCRdb table lists in-frame clones only, not all of them. V and J calls and clone size follow that table, whereas D and trimming were derived from the DNA. The sample records some 140,000 clones, around four fifths being singletons. This clone was seen at least ten times. This clonotype originated in a man aged 80 or over with acute or convalescent COVID-19. Sequencing was done on a sample of peripheral blood.

The CDR3 protein is CASTYSGLAGTISYNEQFF. Here the CDR3 DNA reads TGTGCCAGCACCTATTCGGGGCTAGCGGGGACGATCTCCTACAATGAGCAGTTCTTC. The chain has TRBV9 and TRBJ2-1, with TRBD2 matching over 9 bases. The CDR3 length is 19 residues. Germline trimming cut 6 bases from V and 0 bases from J; bases unmatched to any gene: 16. CDR1 and CDR2 from the germline V gene are SGDLS and YYNGEE.